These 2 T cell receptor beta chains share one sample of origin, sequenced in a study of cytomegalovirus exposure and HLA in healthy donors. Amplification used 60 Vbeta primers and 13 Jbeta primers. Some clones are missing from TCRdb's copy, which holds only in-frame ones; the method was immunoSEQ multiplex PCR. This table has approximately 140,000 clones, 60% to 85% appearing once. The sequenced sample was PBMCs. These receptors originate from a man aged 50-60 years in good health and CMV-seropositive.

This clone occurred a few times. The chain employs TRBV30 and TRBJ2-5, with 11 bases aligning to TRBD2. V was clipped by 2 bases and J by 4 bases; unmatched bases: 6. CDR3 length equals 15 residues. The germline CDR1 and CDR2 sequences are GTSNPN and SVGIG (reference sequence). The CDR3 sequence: CAWSRPSGRPETQYF. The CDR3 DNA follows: TGTGCCTGGAGTCGCCCTAGCGGGAGGCCAGAGACCCAGTACTTC.

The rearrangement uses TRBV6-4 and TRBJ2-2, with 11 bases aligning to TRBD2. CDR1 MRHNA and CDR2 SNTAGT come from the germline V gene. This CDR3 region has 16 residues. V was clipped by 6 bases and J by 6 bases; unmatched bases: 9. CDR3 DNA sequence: TGTGCCAGCAGCGAGACTAGCGGGACGGGGGCCGGGGAGCTGTTTTTT. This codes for CASSETSGTGAGELFF.